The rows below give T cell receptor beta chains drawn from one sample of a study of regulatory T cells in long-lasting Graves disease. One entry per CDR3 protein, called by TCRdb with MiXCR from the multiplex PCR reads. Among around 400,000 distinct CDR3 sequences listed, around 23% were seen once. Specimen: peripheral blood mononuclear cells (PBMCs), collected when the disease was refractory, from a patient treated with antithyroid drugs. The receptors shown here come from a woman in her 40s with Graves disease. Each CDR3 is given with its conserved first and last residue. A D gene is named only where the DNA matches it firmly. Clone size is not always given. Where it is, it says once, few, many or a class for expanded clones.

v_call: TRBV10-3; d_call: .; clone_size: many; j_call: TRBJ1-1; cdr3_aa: CAISDAPPGTMNTEAFF; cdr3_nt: TGTGCCATCAGTGACGCCCCCCCAGGGACCATGAACACTGAAGCTTTCTTT
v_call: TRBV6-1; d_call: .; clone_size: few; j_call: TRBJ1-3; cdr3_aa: CASRPGGGQSNTIYF; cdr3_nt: TGTGCCAGCAGGCCGGGCGGAGGGCAGAGTAACACCATATATTTT
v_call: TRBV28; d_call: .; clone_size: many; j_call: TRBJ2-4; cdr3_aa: CASTSPYRIQYF; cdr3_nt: TGTGCCAGCACGAGTCCTTACCGCATTCAGTACTTC
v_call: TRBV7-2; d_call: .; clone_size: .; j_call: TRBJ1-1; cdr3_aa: CASSFTRMNTEAFF; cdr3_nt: TGTGCCAGCAGCTTTACACGAATGAACACTGAAGCTTTCTTT
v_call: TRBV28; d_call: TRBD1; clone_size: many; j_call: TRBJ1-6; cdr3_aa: CASSTRTGGSPLHF; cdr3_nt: TGTGCCAGCAGTACACGGACAGGGGGTTCACCCCTCCACTTT
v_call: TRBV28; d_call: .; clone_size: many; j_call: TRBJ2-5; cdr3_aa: CASSFWEGEETQYF; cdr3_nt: TGTGCCAGCAGTTTCTGGGAGGGGGAAGAGACCCAGTACTTC
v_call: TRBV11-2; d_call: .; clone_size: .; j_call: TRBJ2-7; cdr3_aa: CASSTFTGRIYERYF; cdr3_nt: TGTGCCAGCAGCACCTTCACTGGTAGAATTTACGAGCGGTACTTC
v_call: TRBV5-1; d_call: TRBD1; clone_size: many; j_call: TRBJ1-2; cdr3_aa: CASSLPSGTGHYGYTF; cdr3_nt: TGCGCCAGCAGCTTACCCTCCGGGACAGGGCACTATGGCTACACCTTC
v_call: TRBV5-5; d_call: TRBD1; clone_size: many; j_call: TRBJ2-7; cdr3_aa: CASSFETGGYEQYF; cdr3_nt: TGTGCCAGCAGCTTCGAGACAGGGGGCTACGAGCAGTACTTC
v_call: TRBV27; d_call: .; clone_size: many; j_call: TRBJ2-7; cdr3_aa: CASSPLLRVHEQYF; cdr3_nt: TGTGCCAGCAGTCCCTTACTGCGAGTGCACGAGCAGTACTTC
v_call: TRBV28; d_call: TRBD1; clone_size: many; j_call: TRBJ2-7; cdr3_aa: CASRVPGQGFGYEQYF; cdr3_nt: TGTGCCAGCAGAGTCCCGGGACAGGGCTTCGGATACGAGCAGTACTTC
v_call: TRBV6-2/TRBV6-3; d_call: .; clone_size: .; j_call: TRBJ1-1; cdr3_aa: CASSYATPMDTEAFF; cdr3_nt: TGTGCCAGCAGTTACGCCACCCCTATGGACACTGAAGCTTTCTTT
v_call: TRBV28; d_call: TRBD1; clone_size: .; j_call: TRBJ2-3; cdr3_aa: CASSPGTGGTGNTQYF; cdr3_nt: TGTGCCAGCAGTCCCGGGACAGGGGGAACCGGGAATACGCAGTATTTT
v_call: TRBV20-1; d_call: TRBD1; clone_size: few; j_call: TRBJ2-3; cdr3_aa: CSVGGVGQDTQYF; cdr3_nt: TGCAGTGTAGGGGGCGTGGGCCAAGATACGCAGTATTTT
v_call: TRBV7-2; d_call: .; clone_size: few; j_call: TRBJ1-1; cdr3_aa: CASSSWGMCGGNTEAFF; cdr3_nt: TGTGCCAGCAGCTCCTGGGGGATGTGTGGGGGGAACACTGAAGCTTTCTTT
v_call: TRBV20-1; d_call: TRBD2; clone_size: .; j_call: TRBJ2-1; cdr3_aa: CSARDWAGGLNEQFF; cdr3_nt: TGCAGTGCTAGAGACTGGGCGGGAGGGCTTAATGAGCAGTTCTTC
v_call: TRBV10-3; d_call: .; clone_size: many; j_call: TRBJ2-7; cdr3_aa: CAISVSGMGYEQYF; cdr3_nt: TGTGCCATCAGTGTGTCGGGGATGGGCTACGAGCAGTACTTC
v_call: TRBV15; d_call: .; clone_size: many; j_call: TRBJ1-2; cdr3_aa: CATSQTVPNGYTF; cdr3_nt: TGTGCCACCAGCCAGACAGTCCCCAATGGCTACACCTTC
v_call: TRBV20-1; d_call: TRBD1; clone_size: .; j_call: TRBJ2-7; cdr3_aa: CSAPRTGSSYEQYF; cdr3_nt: TGCAGTGCTCCCCGGACAGGGTCCTCCTACGAGCAGTACTTC
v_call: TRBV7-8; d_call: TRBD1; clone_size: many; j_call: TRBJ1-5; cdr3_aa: CASSLVQGASQPQHF; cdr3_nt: TGTGCCAGCAGCTTAGTCCAGGGGGCGAGTCAGCCCCAGCATTTT
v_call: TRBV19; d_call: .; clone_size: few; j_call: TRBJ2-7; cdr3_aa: CASSYSLETGEQYF; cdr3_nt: TGTGCCAGTAGCTATAGCTTAGAGACGGGGGAGCAGTACTTC
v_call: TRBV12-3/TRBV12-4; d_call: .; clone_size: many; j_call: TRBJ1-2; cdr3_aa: CASSRDSPHPGYTF; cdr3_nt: TGTGCCAGCAGTCGTGACAGTCCCCACCCAGGCTACACCTTC
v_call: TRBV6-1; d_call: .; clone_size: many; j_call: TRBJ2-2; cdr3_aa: CASSLGGGHRTGELFF; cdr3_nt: TGTGCCAGCAGCCTAGGGGGGGGGCATCGCACCGGGGAGCTGTTTTTT
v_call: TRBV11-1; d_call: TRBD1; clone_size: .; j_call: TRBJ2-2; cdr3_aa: CASSPKGASTGELFF; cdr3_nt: TGTGCCAGCAGCCCCAAGGGGGCGTCCACCGGGGAGCTGTTTTTT